The 30 T cell receptor beta chains below come from one sample, sequenced in a study of radiotherapy plus CTLA-4 blockade in lung cancer. Using immunoSEQ multiplex PCR, the repertoire was profiled, and TCRdb retains in-frame clones only, with some absent. The repertoire holds around 80,000 clones, with under 80% as singletons. The sample consisted of peripheral blood, taken from a patient treated with radiotherapy plus ipilimumab. Source of these receptors: a human donor with non-small cell lung cancer whose response to radiotherapy plus ipilimumab could not be evaluated. Some clones in this sample may be carry-over from other donors' samples.

The chain carries TRBV28 and TRBJ2-7; the D gene is possibly TRBD2 (6 bases). This CDR3 is built from 15 residues. CDR1 MDHEN and CDR2 SYDVKM come from the germline V gene. Trimming left V 2 bases short and J 3 bases short, with 14 bases between. The CDR3 DNA sequence: TGTGCCAGCAGTTTACGGGACTCAACCTTCTACGAGCAGTACTTC. Protein: CASSLRDSTFYEQYF.

CDR3 amino acids: CASRPGQATYEQYF. The CDR3 DNA reads as TGTGCCAGCAGACCGGGACAGGCAACCTACGAGCAGTACTTC. The chain uses TRBV2 and TRBJ2-7; 8 nucleotides align to TRBD1. This CDR3 spans 14 amino acids. CDR1 SNHLY and CDR2 FYNNEI come from the germline V gene. After removal of 6 bases from V and 2 bases from J, the junction contained 6 bases not matched to a gene.

The V call is TRBV4-3, the J call TRBJ1-1, with D maybe TRBD1 (5 bases). The ends were cut back, 5 bases at V and 3 bases at J, with 16 bases in the middle. Germline assignment: CDR1 LGHNA and CDR2 YSLEER. The CDR3 totals 15 residues. The CDR3 loop reads CASSEWKPGHTEAFF. For the CDR3, the DNA is TGCGCCAGCAGCGAATGGAAACCAGGGCACACTGAAGCTTTCTTT.

The V gene is TRBV29-1, the J gene TRBJ1-2; 8 nucleotides match TRBD1. CDR1 is SQVTM and CDR2 is ANQGSEA in the germline V gene. This CDR3 comprises 13 residues. Losses at the gene ends were 5 bases for V and 2 bases for J; bases not matched to a gene: 4. In nucleotides, the CDR3 is TGCAGCGTTCGGACAGGGCTAAACTATGGCTACACCTTC. Residues: CSVRTGLNYGYTF.

The chain combines TRBV28 with TRBJ2-7, with 8 bases fitting TRBD1. This CDR3 region has 16 residues. Trimming took 1 base from V and 0 from J; bases not matched to a gene: 5. Germline-derived CDR1 and CDR2 are MDHEN and SYDVKM. The CDR3 nucleotides read TGTGCCAGCAGTTTATCGGCAGGGGGCTACTCCTACGAGCAGTACTTC. Amino acids: CASSLSAGGYSYEQYF.

As to this clone: The junction differs from germline at one of its ends, possibly a read error. This sequence joins TRBV28 and TRBJ2-7, with 10 nucleotides matching TRBD1. The CDR3 extends over 15 amino acids. The germline V gene encodes CDR1 MDHEN and CDR2 SYDVKM. In nucleotides, the CDR3 is TGTGCCAGCACTTTACCGGGACAGGGGCCCCACGAGCAGTACTTC. It specifies CASTLPGQGPHEQYF.

The chain has TRBV5-1 and TRBJ2-7, with unresolved D. Germline V gene sequence: CDR1 SGHRS, CDR2 YFSETQ. V shed 0 bases and J shed 4 bases, with 5 bases lying between them. The CDR3 is made up of 12 amino acids. The CDR3 reads CASSLVRYEQYF. In DNA, the CDR3 is TGCGCCAGCAGCTTGGTCAGATACGAGCAGTACTTC.

The V call is TRBV7-2, the J call TRBJ1-1; D unresolved. This CDR3 spans 16 amino acids. CDR1 and CDR2 (germline): SGHTA, FQGNSA. Trimming left V 1 base short and J 3 bases short, with 15 bases between. The chain's CDR3 is CASSLDWALWDTEAFF. As DNA, the CDR3 is TGTGCCAGCAGCTTAGATTGGGCTTTGTGGGACACTGAAGCTTTCTTT.

The sample holds a few counts of this clone. The rearrangement joins TRBV2 to TRBJ1-4; the D gene is possibly TRBD1 (5 bases). CDR1 is SNHLY, CDR2 FYNNEI, per germline. The CDR3 extends over 11 amino acids. Deletions cut 6 bases from V and 7 bases from J, with 6 bases between. The CDR3 DNA reads TGTGCCAGCAGGACAGTTGAAAAACTGTTTTTT. It specifies CASRTVEKLFF. Full variable domain (rest looked up from reference TRBV2 and TRBJ1-4): EPEVTQTPSHQVTQMGQEVILRCVPISNHLYFYWYRQILGQKVEFLVSFYNNEISEKSEIFDDQFSVERPDGSNFTLKIRSTKLEDSAMYFCASRTVEKLFFGSGTQLSVL.

J is TRBJ2-1 and V is TRBV29-1; 8 bases fit TRBD1. Germline CDR1 SQVTM, CDR2 ANQGSEA. V lost 6 bases and J lost 6; bases outside the gene matches: 4. The CDR3 is 12 amino acids. CDR3 nucleotides: TGCAGCGTGGACGACAGGGGCAATGAGCAGTTCTTC. Translating it yields CSVDDRGNEQFF.

The chain couples TRBV19 to TRBJ2-5; 8 nucleotides match TRBD1. This CDR3 has 13 residues. Germline values: CDR1 LNHDA, CDR2 SQIVND (reference sequence). With 4 bases clipped from V and 4 bases from J, the junction kept 2 bases outside the gene matches. The CDR3 protein is CASSNRGRETQYF. The CDR3 coding sequence is TGTGCCAGTAGTAACAGGGGGAGAGAGACCCAGTACTTC.

J is TRBJ1-1 and V is TRBV2; unclear D gene. The length of the CDR3 is 12 residues. The germline V gene has CDR1 SNHLY and CDR2 FYNNEI. With 10 bases removed from V and 3 bases from J, the gap between germline ends came to 12 bases. The chain's CDR3 is CATSLRYTEAFF. The CDR3 coding sequence is TGTGCCACCTCCCTTAGATACACTGAAGCTTTCTTT.

The J gene is TRBJ2-4, the V gene TRBV29-1, with 7 bases lining up with TRBD1. The CDR3 covers 16 residues. Per germline, CDR1 SQVTM and CDR2 ANQGSEA. The V and J ends lost 6 bases and 5 bases, in that order; junction bases with no gene match: 16. CDR3 sequence: CSVALGPTGLQNIQYF. The CDR3 DNA sequence: TGCAGCGTCGCATTGGGCCCGACAGGGTTGCAAAACATTCAGTACTTC.

V gene TRBV6-5 combines with J gene TRBJ2-3; 10 bases agree with TRBD2. Trimming at V came to 3 bases and at J to 4 bases, leaving 4 bases not matched to a gene. The CDR3 spans 15 residues. From germline, CDR1 is MNHEY and CDR2 SVGAGI. CDR3 residues: CASSYSGGPPDTQYF. The CDR3 coding sequence is TGTGCCAGCAGTTATAGCGGGGGGCCCCCAGATACGCAGTATTTT.

V usage is TRBV6-5 and J usage is TRBJ2-7; perhaps TRBD2 as D (5 bases). V lost 0 bases and J lost 7, with 16 bases in between. The CDR3 contains 15 residues. CDR1 and CDR2 from the germline V gene are MNHEY and SVGAGI. The CDR3 coding sequence is TGTGCCAGCAGTTACTCGGACTCTAGCATGGAGGAGCAGTACTTC. The encoded protein is CASSYSDSSMEEQYF.

This sequence joins TRBV7-3 and TRBJ2-7, with TRBD1 as a possible D gene (6 bases). CDR1 SGHTA and CDR2 FQGTGA come from the germline V gene. The length of the CDR3 is 14 residues. Trimming removed 1 base from V and 7 bases from J, with 14 bases in between. The chain's CDR3 is CASSLMGRGKEQYF. In DNA, the CDR3 is TGTGCCAGCAGCTTAATGGGCAGGGGTAAAGAGCAGTACTTC.

V gene TRBV27 combines with J gene TRBJ2-3, with 13 bases identical to TRBD2. The CDR3 is made up of 18 amino acids. Germline V CDR1 and CDR2: MNHEY, SMNVEV (reference sequence). Trimming took 6 bases from V and 8 from J; bases not matched to a gene: 17. The CDR3 bases are TGTGCCAGCAGGATTACTAGCGGGGGGGCCCAATCCCTTAGTACGCAGTATTTT. Protein product: CASRITSGGAQSLSTQYF.

The chain links TRBV5-1 to TRBJ1-2, with D uncertain. Germline assignment: CDR1 SGHRS and CDR2 YFSETQ. The CDR3 runs 15 residues. The V end lost 4 bases, the J end lost 0 bases, and 13 bases lay between the germline ends. CDR3 sequence reads: CASSPEAQPNYGYTF. The CDR3 bases are TGCGCCAGCAGCCCAGAAGCGCAGCCTAACTATGGCTACACCTTC.

This rearrangement joins TRBV6-6 to TRBJ2-7, with 7 bases matching TRBD2. V trimming: 6 bases; J trimming: 2 bases; junction bases outside the gene matches: 7. This CDR3 has 14 amino acids. Germline V gene lookup returns CDR1 MNHNY and CDR2 SVGAGI (reference sequence). CDR3 residues: CASSRGGGTYEQYF. CDR3 nucleotide sequence: TGTGCCAGCAGCCGCGGGGGAGGTACCTACGAGCAGTACTTC.

The rearrangement uses TRBV28 and TRBJ1-1; D gene ambiguous. Germline lookup yields CDR1 MDHEN and CDR2 SYDVKM. The CDR3 is 13 amino acids. V was pared by 4 bases and J by 3 bases, with 9 bases between. This CDR3 is CASSWRKYTEAFF. The CDR3 DNA reads as TGTGCCAGCAGTTGGCGGAAGTACACTGAAGCTTTCTTT.

The chain has TRBV6-1 and TRBJ1-1; D is perhaps TRBD1 (6 bases). The germline V and J ends were trimmed by 5 bases and 1 base, with 11 bases remaining between them. This CDR3 is 14 amino acids long. Germline CDR1 reads MNHNS; CDR2 reads SASEGT. CDR3 residues: CASSQGTANTEAFF. The CDR3 DNA is TGTGCCAGCAGTCAGGGGACGGCGAACACTGAAGCTTTCTTT.

The chain employs TRBV6-1 and TRBJ1-5; no reliable D call. This CDR3 has 15 amino acids. Between the trimmed V and J ends, which lost 2 bases and 4 bases, there was a span of 12 bases. Per germline, CDR1 MNHNS and CDR2 SASEGT. DNA of the CDR3: TGTGCCAGCAGTGAATGGGCCTACAGTAATCAGCCCCAGCATTTT. The encoded protein is CASSEWAYSNQPQHF.

This clone was picked up one time. CDR3 in DNA: TGTGCCAGCAGTCGCCCGCAGGGGGCCCCAAAACTTGAGCAGTTCTTC. This codes for CASSRPQGAPKLEQFF. The chain couples TRBV28 to TRBJ2-1; TRBD1 agrees at 8 bases. There are 16 residues in the CDR3. Germline CDR1 MDHEN, CDR2 SYDVKM. Trimming at V came to 5 bases and at J to 9 bases, leaving 15 bases not matched to a gene.

The chain couples TRBV7-2 to TRBJ1-4; D is undetermined. V was shortened by 2 bases and J by 0 bases, with 7 bases between the two germline ends. CDR3 length: 15 amino acids. Germline V gives CDR1 SGHTA, CDR2 FQGNSA. CDR3 in amino acids: CASSLRVTTNEKLFF. The DNA for the CDR3 is TGTGCCAGCAGCTTACGGGTTACAACTAATGAAAAACTGTTTTTT.

This clone occurred a few times. The V and J genes are TRBV6-5 and TRBJ1-3; 8 positions agree with TRBD1. V lost 6 bases and J lost 13; bases outside the gene matches: 8. The CDR3 spans 12 residues. Germline CDR1 reads MNHEY; CDR2 reads SVGAGI. CDR3 region: CASRIAGGRIYF. The CDR3 DNA reads as TGTGCCAGCAGAATTGCAGGGGGCAGGATATATTTT.

The J gene is TRBJ1-5, the V gene TRBV21-1; no DNA check was done on the table's D call, TRBD1. TRBV21-1 is reported as a pseudogene. There are 14 residues in the CDR3. The CDR3 loop is CASRRQGVGQPQHF. The CDR3 nucleotides are TGTGCCAGCCGACGACAGGGCGTGGGGCAGCCCCAGCATTTT.

The chain joins TRBV5-1 to TRBJ2-1; D unclear. V dropped 0 bases and J dropped 3 bases, with 7 bases sitting between them. CDR3 length: 14 residues. Germline V CDR1 and CDR2: SGHRS, YFSETQ. CDR3 residues: CASSLENNYNEQFF. The CDR3 nucleotides read TGCGCCAGCAGCTTGGAGAACAACTACAATGAGCAGTTCTTC. The variable domain in full, completed from reference TRBV5-1 and TRBJ2-1, reads KAGVTQTPRYLIKTRGQQVTLSCSPISGHRSVSWYQQTPGQGLQFLFEYFSETQRNKGNFPGRFSGRQFSNSRSEMNVSTLELGDSALYLCASSLENNYNEQFFGPGTRLTVL.

The chain links TRBV5-1 to TRBJ1-1, with 7 nucleotides matching TRBD1. J was trimmed by 4 bases and V by 0 bases; bases with no gene match: 6. CDR3 length: 15 residues. Germline V gives CDR1 SGHRS, CDR2 YFSETQ. This chain's CDR3 is CASSLALGGGTEAFF. CDR3 nucleotides: TGCGCCAGCAGCTTGGCATTAGGGGGCGGCACTGAAGCTTTCTTT.

This chain connects TRBV5-1 to TRBJ2-2, with 10 bases lining up with TRBD2. The CDR3 spans 15 residues. CDR1 is SGHRS, CDR2 YFSETQ, per germline. The junction had 4 bases not matched to a gene; V was cut back by 2 bases and J by 6 bases. CDR3 bases: TGCGCCAGCAGCTTTGCTAGCGGGGGACCCGGGGAGCTGTTTTTT. Translated, it gives CASSFASGGPGELFF.

On this clone: One end of the junction fails to match germline, which may point to a read error. The chain recombines TRBV5-1 with TRBJ2-3, with 7 bases lining up with TRBD2. CDR1 is SGHRS and CDR2 is YFSETQ in the germline V gene. The CDR3 is 15 amino acids. The CDR3 loop reads CASRDLAVNTGTQYF. CDR3 sequence (DNA): TGCGCCAGCAGGGACCTAGCGGTGAACACAGGTACGCAGTATTTT.